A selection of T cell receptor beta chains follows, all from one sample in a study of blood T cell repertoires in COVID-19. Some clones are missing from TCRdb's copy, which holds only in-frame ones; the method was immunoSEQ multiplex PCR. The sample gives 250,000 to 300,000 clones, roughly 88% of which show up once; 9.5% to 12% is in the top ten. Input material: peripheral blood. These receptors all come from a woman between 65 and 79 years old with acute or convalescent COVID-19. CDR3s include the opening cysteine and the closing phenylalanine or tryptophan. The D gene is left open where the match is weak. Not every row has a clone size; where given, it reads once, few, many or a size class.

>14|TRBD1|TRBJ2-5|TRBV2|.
CASSSQGARETQYF
TGTGCCAGCAGCTCACAGGGGGCCCGAGAGACCCAGTACTTC
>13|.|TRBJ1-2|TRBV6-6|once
CASIAQPNYGYTF
TGTGCCAGCATTGCACAACCCAACTATGGCTACACCTTC
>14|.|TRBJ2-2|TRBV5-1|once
CASKGTLNTGELFF
TGCGCCAGCAAGGGGACACTGAACACCGGGGAGCTGTTTTTT
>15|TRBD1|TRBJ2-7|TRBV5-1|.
CASRPSGQGSSEQYF
TGCGCCAGCAGACCTAGCGGACAGGGGAGTAGCGAGCAGTACTTC
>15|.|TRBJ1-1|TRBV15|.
CATSTWDTSNTEAFF
TGTGCCACCAGCACCTGGGACACCTCGAACACTGAAGCTTTCTTT
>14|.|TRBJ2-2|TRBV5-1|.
CASRPAAVTGELFF
TGCGCCAGCAGACCCGCAGCGGTCACCGGGGAGCTGTTTTTT
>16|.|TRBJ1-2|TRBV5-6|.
CASSLGPGGENYGYTF
TGTGCCAGCAGCTTGGGCCCCGGAGGGGAGAACTATGGCTACACCTTC
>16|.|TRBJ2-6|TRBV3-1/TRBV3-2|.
CASSQGAGRGANVLTF
TGTGCCAGCAGCCAAGGAGCAGGGCGTGGGGCCAACGTCCTGACTTTC
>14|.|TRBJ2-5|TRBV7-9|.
CASSDGHIQETQYF
TGTGCCAGCAGCGACGGACACATCCAAGAGACCCAGTACTTC
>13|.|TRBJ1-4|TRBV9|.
CASSVTANEKLFF
TGTGCCAGCAGCGTAACCGCGAATGAAAAACTGTTTTTT
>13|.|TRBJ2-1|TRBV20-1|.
CSASLTGVNEQFF
TGCAGTGCTAGTCTAACGGGGGTCAATGAGCAGTTCTTC
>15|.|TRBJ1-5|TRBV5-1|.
CASSPLTGANQPQHF
TGCGCCAGCAGCCCACTCACAGGCGCCAATCAGCCCCAGCATTTT
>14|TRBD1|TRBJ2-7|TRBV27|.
CASSEGGRSYEQYF
TGTGCCAGCAGTGAAGGGGGCAGATCCTACGAGCAGTACTTC
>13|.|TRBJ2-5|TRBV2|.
CASNQGSQETQYF
TGTGCCAGCAACCAGGGGAGTCAAGAGACCCAGTACTTC
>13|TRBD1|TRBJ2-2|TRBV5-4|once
CASLDRGTGELFF
TGTGCCAGCTTGGACAGGGGGACCGGGGAGCTGTTTTTT
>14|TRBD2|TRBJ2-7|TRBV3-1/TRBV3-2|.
CASSRTSGTYEQYF
TGTGCCAGCAGCCGAACTAGCGGGACCTACGAGCAGTACTTC
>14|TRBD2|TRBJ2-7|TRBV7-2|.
CASSLREGLYEQYF
TGTGCCAGCAGCTTGCGGGAGGGACTGTACGAGCAGTACTTC
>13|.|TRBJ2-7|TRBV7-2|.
CASSHGSTYEQYF
TGTGCCAGCAGCCACGGGTCGACCTACGAGCAGTACTTC
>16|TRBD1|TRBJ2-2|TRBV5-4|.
CASSLGGQSNTGELFF
TGTGCCAGCAGCTTGGGGGGACAGTCGAACACCGGGGAGCTGTTTTTT
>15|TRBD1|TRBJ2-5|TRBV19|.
CASTPKQGAGETQYF
TGTGCCAGTACCCCTAAACAGGGGGCTGGAGAGACCCAGTACTTC
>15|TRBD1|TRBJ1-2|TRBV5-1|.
CASSLEGARNYGYTF
TGCGCCAGCAGCTTGGAGGGGGCGCGGAACTATGGCTACACCTTC
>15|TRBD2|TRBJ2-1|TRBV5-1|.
CASSLGGLAGEEQFF
TGCGCCAGCAGCTTGGGGGGACTAGCGGGTGAAGAGCAGTTCTTC
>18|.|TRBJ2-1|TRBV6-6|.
CASSPRGSGGYTYNEQFF
TGTGCCAGCAGTCCAAGGGGGTCTGGGGGCTATACCTACAATGAGCAGTTCTTC
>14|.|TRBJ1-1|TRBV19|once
CASSQGPLNTEAFF
TGTGCCAGTAGTCAGGGCCCCTTGAACACTGAAGCTTTCTTT
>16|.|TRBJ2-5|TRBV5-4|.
CASSLEGGGSRETQYF
TGTGCCAGCAGCTTGGAGGGTGGGGGGTCGAGAGAGACCCAGTACTTC
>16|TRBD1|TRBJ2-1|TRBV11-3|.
CASSLEFGQGGGEQFF
TGTGCCAGCAGCTTAGAGTTCGGACAGGGGGGAGGTGAGCAGTTCTTC